This TCR beta chain was recorded in a study of shared clonotypes between healthy human individuals. The study, taken as a whole, reports: It was only blood that was sampled, and tissue repertoires likely differ. Richness estimates generally favored naive over memory subsets.

Measured with immunoSEQ multiplex PCR; TCRdb has only the in-frame clones, and not every one. The top ten clones hold about 0.37% of a sample with more than 2,000,000 clones, 85% to 95% of them seen once. A note on this clone: Its antigen is unidentified. Different DNA sequences within this sample yield the same CDR3.

The CDR3 is 12 amino acids. Trimming took 4 bases from V and 5 from J, leaving 8 bases between them. Looked up from germline, CDR1 is SNHLY and CDR2 is FYNNEI. Input material: naive CD4+ T cells from PBMCs. As for subset: CD45RA+ positively selected. The chain recombines TRBV2 with TRBJ1-2; TRBD1 might be the D (6 bases). The sequence derives from a man aged 18 to 29 in good health. Some clones in this sample may be carry-over from other donors' samples. The CDR3 sequence is CASSGQGYGYTF. CDR3 DNA sequence: TGTGCCAGCAGTGGGCAGGGGTATGGCTACACCTTC.